These 13 T cell receptor beta chains came from one sample sequenced in a study of blood T cell repertoires in COVID-19. Assay used: immunoSEQ multiplex PCR; TCRdb lists only in-frame clones, some missing. The sample holds around 140,000 clones, approximately 87% seen once. Sequenced input: peripheral blood. These receptors all stem from a human donor in a cohort sampled during active COVID-19.

Concerning this clone: One junction end does not reproduce the germline sequence, and a read error may be involved. The chain combines TRBV15 with TRBJ2-1, with D possibly matching TRBD2 (6 bases). Germline V gene data show CDR1 as LNHNV and CDR2 as YYDKDF (reference sequence). The length of the CDR3 is 14 residues. In nucleotides, the CDR3 is TGTGCCACCAGCAGAGACCCGGGAGCGGGCAAGCGGCTCTTC. Protein: CATSRDPGAGKRLF.

This clone was picked up a small number of times. The chain uses TRBV7-9 and TRBJ2-3; D ambiguous. The germline gives CDR1 SEHNR, CDR2 FQNEAQ (reference sequence). There are 16 residues in the CDR3. V lost 5 bases and J lost 0, with 15 bases in between. This CDR3 reads CASSDPGVGSTDTQYF. CDR3 DNA sequence: TGTGCCAGCAGCGACCCTGGAGTGGGTAGCACAGATACGCAGTATTTT.

V is TRBV19 and J is TRBJ2-1; perhaps TRBD2 as D (7 bases). The germline gives CDR1 LNHDA, CDR2 SQIVND (reference sequence). The CDR3 contains 13 residues. Trimming stripped 7 bases from V and 9 bases from J, with 16 bases between. The CDR3 bases are TGTGCCAGTACCCCACCTGGGGGGGCTGAGCAGTTCTTC. Protein: CASTPPGGAEQFF.

The chain recombines TRBV9 with TRBJ2-2; 13 bases are shared with TRBD2. Losses at the gene ends were 3 bases for V and 5 bases for J; bases not matched to a gene: 4. Germline V gives CDR1 SGDLS, CDR2 YYNGEE. CDR3 length: 16 amino acids. The CDR3 DNA is TGTGCCAGCAGCGCGGAGACTAGCGGGAGGACCGGGGAGCTGTTTTTT. It yields the protein CASSAETSGRTGELFF.

The CDR3 DNA follows: TGTGCCAGCAGCTTAAACTCTCGGGGTGAAGCTTTCTTT. Its protein is CASSLNSRGEAFF. V gene TRBV7-3 combines with J gene TRBJ1-1, with unresolved D. V was clipped by 1 base and J by 7 bases, with 10 bases between them. CDR1 and CDR2 (germline): SGHTA, FQGTGA. This CDR3 region has 13 residues. Complete variable domain (other parts from reference TRBV7-3 and TRBJ1-1): GAGVSQTPSNKVTEKGKYVELRCDPISGHTALYWYRQSLGQGPEFLIYFQGTGAADDSGLPNDRFFAVRPEGSVSTLKIQRTERGDSAVYLCASSLNSRGEAFFGQGTRLTVV.

The chain recombines TRBV21-1 with TRBJ2-7; the table assigns TRBD1, which was not confirmed against the DNA. TRBV21-1 constitutes a pseudogene. The CDR3 has 17 amino acids. The CDR3 DNA reads as TGTGCCGGCCCGTGCGTAGGGGCGAAGTTCCCCCCCTACGAGCAGTACGTC. Residues: CAGPCVGAKFPPYEQYV.

A single count supports this clone. V and J are TRBV5-4 and TRBJ2-2; 8 nucleotides line up with TRBD2. Germline CDR1 SGHNT, CDR2 YYREEE (reference sequence). This CDR3 spans 14 amino acids. V gave up 2 bases and J gave up 7 bases; unmatched junction bases: 4. The CDR3 nucleotides are TGTGCCAGCAGCTTCACCGGGACTAGCGGGGAGCTGTTTTTT. Translation: CASSFTGTSGELFF.

This chain connects TRBV21-1 to TRBJ2-5; no check of the table's D call, TRBD2, against the DNA was made. TRBV21-1 is assigned pseudogene status. CDR3 length: 16 residues. The CDR3 coding sequence is TGTGCCAGCAACCCCAAGCGGGGACGGGGACAAGAGACCCAGTACTTC. Amino acid sequence: CASNPKRGRGQETQYF.

The chain employs TRBV6-6 and TRBJ1-2, with TRBD1 as a possible D gene (6 bases). The CDR3 is 14 amino acids. V was shortened by 10 bases and J by 8 bases, with 23 bases between the two germline ends. Germline loops: CDR1 MNHNY, CDR2 SVGAGI (reference sequence). The DNA for the CDR3 is TGTGCCACGTTCCTTTCCGCAGGGGTAAGAGGCTACACCTTC. Protein: CATFLSAGVRGYTF.

The V gene is TRBV5-1, the J gene TRBJ1-1; D may be TRBD1 (5 bases). The length of the CDR3 is 12 residues. The ends were cut back, 6 bases at V and 4 bases at J, with 10 bases in the middle. Germline V gene lookup returns CDR1 SGHRS and CDR2 YFSETQ. CDR3 sequence: CASTEGTTEAFF. The CDR3 DNA reads as TGCGCCAGCACGGAGGGGACCACTGAAGCTTTCTTT.

The chain employs TRBV12-3 or TRBV12-4 and TRBJ1-5; D remains ambiguous. Trimming stripped 2 bases from V and 7 bases from J, with 9 bases between. The CDR3 has 13 amino acids. CDR3: CASSLTGRQPQHF. The CDR3 bases are TGTGCCAGCAGTTTAACGGGGAGACAGCCCCAGCATTTT.

The genes are TRBV6-5 and TRBJ1-4; D is perhaps TRBD1 (5 bases). The CDR3 runs 14 residues. Germline CDR1 and CDR2: MNHEY and SVGAGI. Between the trimmed V and J ends, which lost 8 bases and 7 bases, there was a span of 17 bases. The CDR3: CASGRQPKGEKLFF. CDR3 DNA sequence: TGTGCCAGCGGCAGACAGCCCAAGGGTGAAAAACTGTTTTTT.

The chain uses TRBV28 and TRBJ2-4; no clear D gene. Germline CDR1 is MDHEN and CDR2 is SYDVKM. The CDR3 length is 16 residues. Trimming stripped 5 bases from V and 0 bases from J, with 14 bases between. Here the CDR3 reads CASSPIPVKAKNIQYF. In DNA, the CDR3 is TGTGCCAGCAGTCCGATTCCAGTGAAAGCCAAAAACATTCAGTACTTC.